This T cell receptor beta chain was recovered during a study of radiation and T cells in renal cell carcinoma (dated by TCRdb to about 2020). For context, the study as a whole: In total, almost 55 samples, comprising roughly 25 tumors and approximately 27 peripheral blood samples, were subjected to TCR beta sequencing. Across all 50 or so samples, around 4,000,000 unique CDR3 nucleotide sequences encoding 2.5 million to 3 million unique CDR3 amino acid sequences were identified. The final blood draw took place at 4 weeks after radiation, the same time as nephrectomy.

Overall study outcomes, separate from this receptor: Top tumor clonotypes rose in blood from baseline to 2 weeks post-radiation, then contracted by 4 weeks, suggesting transient expansion of tumor-resident clones. No pretreatment tumor biopsies were available, so the baseline intratumoral presence of clonotypes could not be determined. Effects of radiation dose or scheduling on the TCR repertoire could not be addressed with the single-armed trial design. Dynamics of the blood repertoire were not tracked past 4 weeks after treatment.

TCR beta libraries were generated from genomic DNA with the immunoSEQ kit, following the manufacturer's recommendations. To prepare libraries, a first multiplex PCR with proprietary primers was run, followed by a second PCR that added unique barcodes, and a bead cleanup was done after each round. A positive control reaction and a negative control reaction, both provided in the kit, were run with every batch of samples. The final libraries were assessed on an Agilent 4200 TapeStation D1000 ScreenTape, pooled by volume, and quantified by qPCR. An Illumina NextSeq500 fitted with a MidOutput 150-cycle cartridge performed the sequencing, running 156 Read1 cycles and 15 Index1 cycles with the kit's custom primers. The pooled library was loaded at approximately 1 pM, with an approximately 21% PhiX control spiked in. As for how the authors treated the data: Vendor-processed data were analyzed in R, and a clonotype was defined as all T cells sharing the same CDR3 nucleotide sequence. In the clone abundance analyses, frequencies in each sample were normalized to that sample's 10,000 most abundant clones. Public T cell clones, which averaged fewer than five per sample, were removed prior to analysis. A difference in abundance of at least 32-fold between compartments was used to define tumor-enriched and baseline blood-enriched clonotypes. Clonotypes expanded or contracted between blood time points were identified with a beta-binomial differential abundance model. The Baroni-Urbani and Buser coefficient was used to measure tumor-blood repertoire similarity, and groups were compared with two-tailed Wilcoxon tests in R. The source is immuneACCESS, and TCRdb retained only in-frame sequences with V and J called. Part of the clones is not carried over; for the studies checked, unresolved V genes explain less than half of this, and the remainder is unexplained. The D gene and trimming were derived from the DNA, and the V and J assignments and clone size from that table. The sample table lists approximately 43,000 clones, roughly four fifths of them with a count of one. 25% to 30% of the sample is taken by the ten largest.

With regard to this clone: Its antigen specificity is not known. There are no base qualities to consult, and no much larger clone falls within one base.

From the cysteine up to the phenylalanine, the CDR3 has a length of 15 residues. The entry retains the CDR3 DNA only, 45 bases that are in frame from base 1. CDR1 LNHNV and CDR2 YYDKDF are derived from the germline V gene (reference sequence). V and J lose 0 bases and 6 bases, and a span of 14 bases separates them. Taken with the paper, the label for time point translates to: blood 4 weeks post-SBRT, at nephrectomy. This specimen's treatment or condition label, per the study, means: 15 Gy SBRT to primary tumor, nephrectomy 4 weeks later. The samples were obtained from a clinical trial, where primary renal cell carcinomas were treated with 15 Gy stereotactic body radiation therapy and then removed by nephrectomy 4 weeks afterward. To track tumor-enriched clonotypes, serial peripheral blood was sampled from radiation-treated patients at baseline and at 2 weeks and 4 weeks after SBRT. Every patient's renal cell carcinoma showed clear cell pathology. The QIAamp DNA Blood Mini Kit (Qiagen) was used to prepare genomic DNA for TCR sequencing. The analyses included just those samples that passed every quality control check.

The rearrangement combines TRBV15 with TRBJ1-1; the D segment cannot be called with confidence. The TCR sequence derives from a woman between 65 and 79 years old with renal cell carcinoma. The source material was blood, sampled from a patient whose treatment included radiotherapy and nephrectomy. The DNA sequence is given as TGTGCCACCAGCAGAGATCTGAAGGGTAGGGCTGAAGCTTTCTTT. The translation is CATSRDLKGRAEAFF.